The present T cell receptor beta chain was sequenced within a study of blood T cell repertoires in COVID-19 (dated by TCRdb to between 2020 and 2021). In terms of the full investigation: The collaborator samples originated in the United States, Italy and Spain and spanned the acute and convalescent phases of COVID-19. The samples were drawn from the first 160 participants of the ongoing ImmuneRACE study and from more than 1,000 subjects provided by 6 global collaborators. The repertoires were made available in a free public database intended to serve as a resource for research on the immune response to SARS-CoV-2. Deeply sampled blood TCRbeta repertoires from subjects exposed to, actively infected with, or recovered from COVID-19 were included in the dataset. The prospective study material was composed of cDNA or gDNA derived from T cells, B-cell-depleted T cells, or PBMCs. Where HLA class I and class II types were available, the types were taken from metadata supplied by the sample provider, not from assay-based typing. The sample metadata nearly always contained a de-identified subject ID, COVID-19 status, age in years and sex.

TCRbeta CDR3 regions were amplified from genomic DNA by means of the immunoSEQ Assay, a bias-controlled multiplex PCR. As for the original processing: The number of nucleated cells in each sample was estimated by amplification of reference gene primers within the assay. To quantify the absolute abundance of each unique TCRbeta CDR3 rearrangement, sequence reads were collapsed and filtered. Productive Simpson clonality was computed per sample as the square root of Simpson's diversity index over productive rearrangements. The source is immuneACCESS, and TCRdb retained only in-frame sequences with V and J called. Part of the clones is not carried over; for the studies checked, unresolved V genes explain less than half of this, and the remainder is unexplained. V, J and clone size were drawn from that table, and D and trimming were deduced from the DNA. For this sample there are 300,000 to 350,000 clones; 90% appear just once. The top ten hold around 0.97% of the sample.

One collaborating source in Seattle enrolled patients during active infection and followed them longitudinally through the course of disease. The collaborating institutions used their own protocols to collect whole blood in K2EDTA tubes. For TCRbeta analysis, collaborators shipped samples in one of three forms: frozen whole blood, isolated PBMCs, or DNA extracted from either of those sample types. Overall study results and their limits: Clinical and demographic metadata were provided uncurated, with the amount varying by source and participant.

V has 2 bases trimmed and J has 5 bases trimmed; junction bases matching no gene number 3. Based on the germline V gene (reference sequence), the CDR1 and CDR2 sequences are GTSNPN and SVGIG. The CDR3 holds 13 amino acids from the cysteine to the phenylalanine. The CDR3 DNA has 39 bases and is translated from base 1. A remark on this clone: Its antigen has not been determined. Within one base of it there is no much larger clone, and no base qualities were kept.

The TCR comes from a woman aged 40 to 55 with COVID-19, enrolled during active disease. Sequencing input: peripheral blood. The sequence joins TRBV30 to TRBJ1-5, with 7 bases in between that match TRBD1. The CDR3 loop reads CAWSRDRDQPQHF. The DNA reads as follows: TGTGCCTGGAGTAGAGACAGGGATCAGCCCCAGCATTTT.